The 10 T cell receptor beta chains below come from one sample, sequenced in a study of blood T cell repertoires in COVID-19. Generated by immunoSEQ multiplex PCR, the TCRdb table keeps only in-frame clones and is missing some. In the table there are fewer than 70,000 clones, more than 75% of which are singletons. Material: peripheral blood. Receptors originate from a human donor in a cohort sampled during active COVID-19.

J is TRBJ1-6 and V is TRBV7-3, with 7 positions matching TRBD1. Germline V gene lookup returns CDR1 SGHTA and CDR2 FQGTGA. The CDR3 is 13 residues long. The V segment lost 2 bases and the J segment 10 bases; nucleotides outside the gene matches: 2. The CDR3 bases are TGTGCCAGCAGCTTACTACAGGGGTCACCCCTCCACTTT. Amino acid sequence: CASSLLQGSPLHF.

The genes are TRBV9 and TRBJ2-1, with D maybe TRBD2 (6 bases). The CDR3 is made up of 16 amino acids. V lost 4 bases, J lost 4 bases, and 18 bases lay in between. Germline V gene data show CDR1 as SGDLS and CDR2 as YYNGEE. The CDR3 reads CASSSPPDSGYNEQFF. The CDR3 nucleotides are TGTGCCAGCAGCTCACCTCCGGATAGCGGTTACAATGAGCAGTTCTTC.

The chain combines TRBV9 with TRBJ2-3; 11 positions agree with TRBD2. The germline V gene encodes CDR1 SGDLS and CDR2 YYNGEE. The CDR3 spans 15 residues. V was clipped by 2 bases and J by 1 base; unmatched bases: 0. This CDR3 reads CASSVSGGGTDTQYF. The CDR3 DNA reads as TGTGCCAGCAGCGTTAGCGGGGGGGGCACAGATACGCAGTATTTT.

The chain couples TRBV11-2 to TRBJ2-1, with D maybe TRBD2 (6 bases). The CDR3 is 16 amino acids. Germline CDR1 and CDR2: SGHAT and FQNNGV. Trimming left V 5 bases short and J 0 bases short, with 14 bases between. The CDR3 DNA reads as TGTGCCAGCAGCCCAAGGACGGGGGTCTCCTACAATGAGCAGTTCTTC. It codes for CASSPRTGVSYNEQFF.

The rearrangement links TRBV19 to TRBJ2-7; a possible D gene is TRBD1 (6 bases). The CDR3 contains 13 residues. The ends were cut back, 7 bases at V and 3 bases at J, with 13 bases in the middle. Germline-derived CDR1 and CDR2 are LNHDA and SQIVND (reference sequence). CDR3 nucleotides: TGTGCCAGTACGCAGGGGTACGGCTACGAGCAGTACTTC. It encodes CASTQGYGYEQYF. The full variable domain, its missing parts supplied by reference TRBV19 and TRBJ2-7, is DGGITQSPKYLFRKEGQNVTLSCEQNLNHDAMYWYRQDPGQGLRLIYYSQIVNDFQKGDIAEGYSVSREKKESFPLTVTSAQKNPTAFYLCASTQGYGYEQYFGPGTRLTVT.

V usage is TRBV5-1 and J usage is TRBJ2-1; 11 positions agree with TRBD2. The CDR3 is 14 residues long. Germline assignment: CDR1 SGHRS and CDR2 YFSETQ. The V segment lost 5 bases and the J segment 10 bases; nucleotides outside the gene matches: 8. The CDR3 loop is CASRVVSGGDEQFF. The CDR3 coding sequence is TGCGCCAGCAGAGTGGTTAGCGGGGGGGACGAGCAGTTCTTC.

The chain has TRBV9 and TRBJ1-2; 10 bases align to TRBD1. Germline-derived CDR1 and CDR2 are SGDLS and YYNGEE. The V and J ends lost 3 bases and 0 bases, in that order; junction bases with no gene match: 2. This CDR3 is built from 15 residues. The CDR3 DNA follows: TGTGCCAGCAGCGCTGGACAGGGGGCTAACTATGGCTACACCTTC. It translates to CASSAGQGANYGYTF.

The chain couples TRBV27 to TRBJ1-1; 9 bases agree with TRBD1. Trimming took 5 bases from V and 4 from J; bases not matched to a gene: 8. The germline gives CDR1 MNHEY, CDR2 SMNVEV (reference sequence). The CDR3 has 15 amino acids. CDR3 protein: CASSTGTGGGTEAFF. In nucleotides, the CDR3 is TGTGCCAGCAGTACCGGAACAGGGGGCGGCACTGAAGCTTTCTTT.

The rearrangement links TRBV21-1 to TRBJ1-1; the table's TRBD1 call for D was not verified on the DNA. TRBV21-1 is given as a pseudogene. This CDR3 region has 14 residues. For the CDR3, the DNA is TGTGCCAGCAGCGCCCAGGTCAGGAACACTGAAGCTTTCTTT. Protein: CASSAQVRNTEAFF.

The chain uses TRBV14 and TRBJ2-1; D gene uncertain. With 0 bases removed from V and 7 bases from J, the gap between germline ends came to 19 bases. The CDR3 covers 17 residues. CDR1 SGHDN and CDR2 FVKESK come from the germline V gene. In DNA, the CDR3 is TGTGCCAGCAGCCAAGATCATGCACCCCTAATCTTGAATGAGCAGTTCTTC. It codes for CASSQDHAPLILNEQFF.